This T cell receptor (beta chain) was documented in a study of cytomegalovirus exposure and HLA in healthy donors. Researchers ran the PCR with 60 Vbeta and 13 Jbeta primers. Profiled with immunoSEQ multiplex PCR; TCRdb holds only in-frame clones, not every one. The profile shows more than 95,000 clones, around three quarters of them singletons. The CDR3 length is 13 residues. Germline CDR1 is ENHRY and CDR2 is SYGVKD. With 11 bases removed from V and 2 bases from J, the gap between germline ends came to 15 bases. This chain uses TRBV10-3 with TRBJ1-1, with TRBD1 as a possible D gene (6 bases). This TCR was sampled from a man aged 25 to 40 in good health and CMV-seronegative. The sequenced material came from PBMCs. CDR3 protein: CAVLSDSNTEAFF. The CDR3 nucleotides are TGTGCCGTCCTCTCGGACAGTAACACTGAAGCTTTCTTT.